The rows below give T cell receptor beta chains drawn from one sample of a study of vaccination and CD4 T cells after COVID-19. No antigen has been identified for these receptors. A single record per CDR3 protein comes from TCRdb applying MiXCR to the PCR reads. Found here are some 20,000 distinct CDR3 sequences, approximately 40% of them singletons; the top ten hold 14%. The sample was CD4+ T cells from blood, cultured in vitro. These receptors originate from a human donor who had recovered from COVID-19. Each CDR3 is given with its conserved first and last residue. The D gene is left open where the match is weak. Some rows mark clone size as missing; the rest say once, few, many or name a class of expanded clone.

>TRBV28|TRBJ2-3|NA|TRBD2|16
CAHGHRGGLRTDTQYF
TGTGCCCACGGACACCGCGGGGGATTGCGCACAGATACGCAGTATTTT
>TRBV6-1|TRBJ2-7|medium-sized|NA|11
CASSHRHEQYF
TGTGCCAGCAGCCACCGCCACGAGCAGTACTTC
>TRBV4-1|TRBJ2-5|NA|NA|13
CASSLTGSETQYF
TGCGCCAGCAGCCTTACAGGGTCCGAGACCCAGTACTTC
>TRBV20-1|TRBJ1-1|NA|TRBD1|16
CSASYRGYYMNTEAFF
TGCAGTGCTAGTTACAGGGGATATTACATGAACACTGAAGCTTTCTTT
>TRBV10-1|TRBJ2-7|NA|NA|14
CASSGPGGHYEQYF
TGCGCCAGCAGTGGGCCAGGGGGGCACTACGAGCAGTACTTC
>TRBV12-3/TRBV12-4|TRBJ1-6|NA|TRBD1|13
CASGDRVDSPLHF
TGTGCCAGCGGAGACAGGGTTGATTCACCCCTCCACTTT
>TRBV11-1|TRBJ1-1|NA|NA|14
CASSFSVADTEAFF
TGTGCCAGCAGCTTTTCAGTTGCGGACACTGAAGCTTTCTTT
>TRBV12-3/TRBV12-4|TRBJ1-2|NA|TRBD1|14
CASSLGQGVYGYTF
TGTGCCAGCAGTTTAGGGCAGGGGGTTTATGGCTACACCTTC
>TRBV6-2/TRBV6-3|TRBJ1-2|few|NA|15
CASSYTSAQGRGYTF
TGTGCCAGCAGTTACACCTCCGCACAGGGAAGAGGCTACACCTTC
>TRBV12-3/TRBV12-4|TRBJ1-6|NA|NA|10
CASSLSPLHF
TGTGCCAGCAGTCTTTCACCCCTCCACTTT
>TRBV6-7|TRBJ2-2|NA|NA|15
CASSLKGANTGELFF
TGTGCCAGCAGTTTGAAGGGAGCCAACACCGGGGAGCTGTTTTTT
>TRBV5-4|TRBJ1-1|once|NA|13
CASSLAGPGEAFF
TGTGCCAGCAGCTTGGCAGGGCCGGGGGAAGCTTTCTTT
>TRBV19|TRBJ1-1|few|NA|15
CASSPRTPRGTAAFF
TGTGCCAGTAGTCCTCGGACCCCCCGAGGAACTGCAGCTTTCTTT
>TRBV20-1|TRBJ2-7|NA|TRBD1|12
CSVSGQLFEQYF
TGCAGTGTCTCGGGACAGCTGTTCGAGCAGTACTTC
>TRBV7-2|TRBJ2-7|few|TRBD2|15
CASSLLAGGTYEQYF
TGTGCCAGCAGCTTACTAGCGGGAGGGACCTACGAGCAGTACTTC
>TRBV12-5|TRBJ2-7|few|NA|14
CASGLGTAGYEQYF
TGTGCTAGTGGACTCGGGACCGCCGGCTACGAGCAGTACTTC
>TRBV5-1|TRBJ2-3|NA|NA|13
CASSLEGSDTQYF
TGCGCCAGCAGCTTGGAGGGTTCGGATACGCAGTATTTT
>TRBV20-1|TRBJ2-4|NA|NA|15
CSARDSRLQGNIQYF
TGCAGTGCTAGAGATTCTAGGTTACAGGGAAACATTCAGTACTTC
>TRBV2|TRBJ2-3|NA|NA|12
CASSGPPDTQYF
TGTGCCAGCAGTGGACCCCCGGATACGCAGTATTTT
>TRBV20-1|TRBJ1-2|NA|NA|11
CSARIGYGYTF
TGCAGTGCTAGAATTGGCTATGGCTACACCTTC
>TRBV5-1|TRBJ2-7|NA|NA|14
CASSFDSDHYEQYF
TGCGCCAGCAGCTTTGACAGCGACCACTACGAGCAGTACTTC
>TRBV2|TRBJ1-5|NA|TRBD1|16
CASSESTGYSNQPQHF
TGTGCCAGCAGTGAATCGACAGGGTATAGCAATCAGCCCCAGCATTTT
>TRBV19|TRBJ2-2|NA|NA|15
CASSIWGTNTGELFF
TGTGCCAGTAGTATATGGGGGACGAACACCGGGGAGCTGTTTTTT
>TRBV5-1|TRBJ2-3|NA|NA|20
CASSFTRNTGQGQLSATQYF
TGCGCCAGCAGCTTCACTAGAAATACTGGGCAGGGGCAGCTTAGTGCTACGCAGTATTTT
>TRBV1|TRBJ1-3|NA|NA|20
CTSSQNTHKWRGPDGNTIYF
TGCACCAGCAGCCAAAATACGCATAAATGGAGGGGGCCAGATGGAAACACCATATATTTT
>TRBV7-2|TRBJ1-5|NA|NA|13
CASSGLGGQPQHF
TGTGCCAGCAGCGGCTTAGGCGGTCAGCCCCAGCATTTT
>TRBV11-2|TRBJ2-7|NA|TRBD1|14
CASSPGTGTSEQYF
TGTGCCAGCAGCCCCGGGACAGGGACGTCAGAGCAGTACTTC
>TRBV20-1|TRBJ1-6|few|NA|15
CSAEVGRDYNSPLHF
TGCAGTGCAGAGGTCGGCAGGGACTATAATTCACCCCTCCACTTT
>TRBV28|TRBJ1-2|few|NA|14
CASSRRQINYGYTF
TGTGCCAGCAGCCGTAGACAGATAAACTATGGCTACACCTTC
>TRBV7-2|TRBJ2-3|few|TRBD2|15
CASSHRLAGEGTQYF
TGTGCCAGCAGCCACCGACTAGCGGGAGAAGGTACGCAGTATTTT
>TRBV5-4|TRBJ2-5|NA|TRBD1|16
CASSLGTGAPQETQYF
TGTGCCAGCAGCTTGGGGACAGGGGCCCCCCAAGAGACCCAGTACTTC
>TRBV6-1|TRBJ1-5|NA|TRBD1|15
CASSNRGKSNQPQHF
TGTGCCAGCAGTAACAGGGGTAAGAGCAATCAGCCCCAGCATTTT
>TRBV15|TRBJ2-7|medium-sized|TRBD2|19
CATSRGLAGAVRALGEQYF
TGTGCCACCAGCAGAGGTCTAGCGGGAGCCGTCCGGGCCCTTGGTGAGCAGTACTTC
>TRBV2|TRBJ1-2|NA|TRBD1|14
CASSATGGTYGYTF
TGTGCCAGCAGTGCGACAGGGGGGACCTATGGCTACACCTTC
>TRBV7-2|TRBJ2-3|NA|TRBD2|18
CASSLDLSGRVSTDTQYF
TGTGCCAGCAGCTTAGACCTTAGCGGGAGGGTTAGCACAGATACGCAGTATTTT
>TRBV28|TRBJ1-2|once|NA|13
CATLGGGADGYTF
TGTGCCACCCTCGGGGGGGGGGCCGATGGCTACACCTTC
>TRBV10-3|TRBJ2-7|NA|NA|14
CAISGGHPSGEQYF
TGTGCCATCAGTGGGGGACATCCCTCGGGCGAGCAGTACTTC
>TRBV2|TRBJ1-4|once|NA|16
CASSEARSGQLSKLFF
TGTGCCAGCAGTGAAGCGCGCTCTGGACAGTTAAGCAAACTGTTTTTT
>TRBV15|TRBJ2-6|NA|NA|16
CATSRDLGFGANVLTF
TGTGCCACCAGCAGAGATCTGGGCTTTGGGGCCAACGTCCTGACTTTC
>TRBV4-1|TRBJ2-2|NA|NA|17
CASSPGRAYANTGELFF
TGCGCCAGCAGCCCGGGACGGGCCTACGCGAACACCGGGGAGCTGTTTTTT
>TRBV6-1|TRBJ2-7|few|NA|13
CASMGRELYEQYF
TGTGCCAGCATGGGTCGGGAGCTATACGAGCAGTACTTC
>TRBV7-9|TRBJ2-7|NA|NA|12
CASSTQGYEQYF
TGTGCCAGCAGCACCCAAGGCTACGAGCAGTACTTC
>TRBV20-1|TRBJ1-5|few|TRBD1|17
CSARDLSGTGVNQPQHF
TGCAGTGCTAGAGATCTTTCCGGGACAGGGGTCAATCAGCCCCAGCATTTT